Each of the 15 T cell receptor beta chains below was sequenced from the same sample in a study of Graves' ophthalmopathy and Graves' hyperthyroidism. RNA served as the template for amplifying TCR beta CDR3 regions. Second-round multiplex PCR followed a first-round RT-PCR using HTBI primers. In TCRdb, the multiplex PCR reads were re-called with MiXCR into one record per CDR3 protein. This sample has about 740,000 distinct CDR3 sequences, with around 40% found just once. The sequenced material came from peripheral blood. The receptors originated from an adult man with Graves' ophthalmopathy.

The chain links TRBV6-6 to TRBJ1-4; D not certain. The V gene lost 6 bases and the J gene lost 7 bases, with 21 bases spanning the gap. CDR3 length: 16 residues. Germline V gives CDR1 MNHNY, CDR2 SVGAGI (reference sequence). DNA for the CDR3: TGTGCCAGCAGGATAGTTACGAGCGGGCCCACTGAAAAACTGTTTTTT. As protein: CASRIVTSGPTEKLFF.

This clonotype was counted at least ten times. CDR3: CASSPQLGGSGANVLTF. The CDR3, as DNA: TGTGCCAGCAGCCCACAATTGGGTGGCTCTGGGGCCAACGTCCTGACTTTC. This chain connects TRBV7-2 to TRBJ2-6, with D unresolved. This CDR3 is 17 amino acids long. The V gene's germline CDR1 is SGHTA and CDR2 FQGNSA. V lost 5 bases to trimming and J lost 0 bases, with 14 bases between them. Using reference TRBV7-2 and TRBJ2-6 for the parts outside the CDR3, the full variable domain is GAGVSQSPSNKVTEKGKDVELRCDPISGHTALYWYRQSLGQGLEFLIYFQGNSAPDKSGLPSDRFSAERTGGSVSTLTIQRTQQEDSAVYLCASSPQLGGSGANVLTFGAGSRLTVL.

With regard to this clonotype: This may be a read error: a much more frequent sequence differs by one nucleotide. The chain combines TRBV11-2 with TRBJ1-6; D remains unclear. This CDR3 region has 13 residues. Germline CDR1 reads SGHAT; CDR2 reads FQNNGV. This CDR3 reads CAGSFPGGSPLHF. The CDR3 DNA reads TGTGCCGGCAGCTTTCCAGGCGGGTCACCCCTCCACTTT.

Only a few counts were recorded for this clonotype. V gene TRBV14 combines with J gene TRBJ2-5, with 7 bases fitting TRBD1. Germline trimming cut 2 bases from V and 2 bases from J; bases unmatched to any gene: 5. There are 15 residues in the CDR3. CDR1 SGHDN and CDR2 FVKESK come from the germline V gene. The CDR3 DNA reads as TGTGCCAGCAGCCAATTGGGACAGAGACAAGAGACCCAGTACTTC. It translates to CASSQLGQRQETQYF.

A note on this clonotype: A read error is likely, as this CDR3 ends without the conserved phenylalanine or tryptophan. The chain uses TRBV7-2 and TRBJ2-7; 8 nucleotides agree with TRBD2. This CDR3 is 14 amino acids long. Germline V gene data show CDR1 as SGHTA and CDR2 as FQGNSA. With 6 bases clipped from V and 2 bases from J, the junction kept 6 bases outside the gene matches. DNA for the CDR3: TGTGCCAGCAGTTCGACTAGCGCGGCCTACGAGCAGTACCTC. This codes for CASSSTSAAYEQYL.

The chain combines TRBV29-1 with TRBJ1-6, with D hard to call. Trimming took off 6 bases at V and 14 bases at J, with 17 bases between the two ends. Germline CDR1 is SQVTM and CDR2 is ANQGSEA. This CDR3 spans 12 amino acids. For the CDR3, the DNA is TGCAGCGTAGTTAGCCCGTATTCCTCCCTCCACTTT. It yields the protein CSVVSPYSSLHF. Together with reference TRBV29-1 and TRBJ1-6, the CDR3 gives the full variable domain: SAVISQKPSRDICQRGTSLTIQCQVDSQVTMMFWYRQQPGQSLTLIATANQGSEATYESGFVIDKFPISRPNLTFSTLTVSNMSPEDSSIYLCSVVSPYSSLHFGNGTRLTVT.

V usage is TRBV10-1 and J usage is TRBJ2-7; D not certain. The CDR3 is 12 amino acids. V was pared by 10 bases and J by 2 bases, with 12 bases between. The germline V gene encodes CDR1 WNHNN and CDR2 SYGVQD (reference sequence). Written as DNA, the CDR3 is TGCGCCAACGTACAGCGCCCCTACGAGCAGTACTTC. Translated: CANVQRPYEQYF.

This clonotype was recorded many times. The chain uses TRBV7-9 and TRBJ2-2; 7 bases are a match to TRBD1. The ends lost 5 bases at V and 0 bases at J; junction bases unmatched: 3. CDR1 is SEHNR, CDR2 FQNEAQ, per germline (reference sequence). The CDR3 totals 15 residues. Written as DNA, the CDR3 is TGTGCCAGCAGCCTGGGACAGACGAACACCGGGGAGCTGTTTTTT. Amino acid sequence: CASSLGQTNTGELFF. The whole variable domain, filled in from reference TRBV7-9 and TRBJ2-2, reads DTGVSQNPRHKITKRGQNVTFRCDPISEHNRLYWYRQTLGQGPEFLTYFQNEAQLEKSRLLSDRFSAERPKGSFSTLEIQRTEQGDSAMYLCASSLGQTNTGELFFGEGSRLTVL.

V is TRBV25-1 and J is TRBJ2-5; D is unclear. This CDR3 is 10 amino acids long. Trimming took off 11 bases at V and 2 bases at J, with 6 bases between the two ends. Germline values: CDR1 MGHDK, CDR2 SYGVNS. The CDR3 here is CALGQETQYF. The CDR3 DNA reads as TGTGCCCTAGGACAAGAGACCCAGTACTTC.

This clonotype turned up a few times. The chain carries TRBV19 and TRBJ1-4; tentative D call: TRBD1 (6 bases). CDR3 size: 16 residues. V lost 3 bases and J 5 bases, leaving 16 bases between the germline ends. From germline, CDR1 is LNHDA and CDR2 SQIVND (reference sequence). In nucleotides, the CDR3 is TGTGCCAGTAGTATGGAGACAGGTTTGCAGAATGAAAAACTGTTTTTT. Translating it yields CASSMETGLQNEKLFF.

V usage is TRBV20-1 and J usage is TRBJ1-6, with 8 bases aligning to TRBD1. V shed 6 bases, J shed 10 bases, and the junction held 14 bases outside the gene matches. This CDR3 region has 15 residues. Looked up from germline, CDR1 is DFQATT and CDR2 is SNEGSKA (reference sequence). The CDR3 sequence: CSAPDREGSRSPLHF. The CDR3 DNA follows: TGCAGTGCCCCGGACAGGGAAGGCTCTCGGTCACCCCTCCACTTT.

This chain connects TRBV10-2 to TRBJ1-3; D might be TRBD1 (5 bases). Germline CDR1 WSHSY, CDR2 SAAADI. The length of the CDR3 is 16 residues. V was cut by 0 bases and J by 0 bases, with 9 bases left in between. In nucleotides, the CDR3 is TGCGCCAGCAGTGAGTCTTGGACACTCTCTGGAAACACCATATATTTT. This codes for CASSESWTLSGNTIYF.

As to this clonotype: At one end, the junction sequence differs from germline, possibly due to a read error. This chain links TRBV2 with TRBJ1-6, with TRBD1 identical over 7 bases. The CDR3 has 14 residues. CDR1 and CDR2 from the germline V gene are SNHLY and FYNNEI. The CDR3 loop is CATNPGTANSPLRF. CDR3 nucleotides: TGTGCCACCAACCCCGGGACAGCCAATTCACCCCTCCGCTTT.

This clonotype has only a few counts. The V and J genes are TRBV7-9 and TRBJ1-6; possibly TRBD1 for D (5 bases). Germline V CDR1 and CDR2: SEHNR, FQNEAQ (reference sequence). The V gene lost 3 bases and the J gene lost 7 bases, with 25 bases spanning the gap. This CDR3 spans 19 amino acids. This chain's CDR3 is CASSFIRDGPWGANSPLHF. Written as DNA, the CDR3 is TGTGCCAGCAGCTTTATCAGGGACGGACCTTGGGGAGCCAATTCACCCCTCCACTTT.

This clonotype was seen ten or more times. The chain recombines TRBV12-3 or TRBV12-4 with TRBJ2-5; 7 bases line up with TRBD2. The CDR3 extends over 13 amino acids. V lost 7 bases to trimming and J lost 3 bases; unmatched junction nucleotides: 5. Here the CDR3 reads CASNPRGEETQYF. CDR3 sequence (DNA): TGTGCCAGCAACCCCCGGGGGGAAGAGACCCAGTACTTC.